This record looks at one T cell receptor beta chain sequence and its context. The antigen is undetermined. The sample belongs to a study of cytomegalovirus exposure and HLA in healthy donors. Study conclusions and caveats: Excluded were some V segments that proved indistinguishable, including TRBV6-2 and TRBV6-3. Sequencing had likely introduced a cluster of highly shared sequence variants as an artifact. Testing in vitro showed three CMV-associated chains specific for CMV antigens.

With 3 bases removed from V and 3 bases from J, the gap between germline ends came to 12 bases. CDR1 and CDR2 from the germline V gene are SGHNT and YENEEA. CDR3 length: 15 amino acids. Amplification used 60 Vbeta primers and 13 Jbeta primers. Clones were read by immunoSEQ multiplex PCR, and TCRdb kept only the in-frame ones, dropping some. The sample consists of some 150,000 clones, roughly 79% of them appearing once. The material sequenced was PBMCs. The chain uses TRBV11-3 and TRBJ2-1; D is possibly TRBD2 (6 bases). The sequence came from a man between 35 and 55 years old in good health and CMV-seropositive. The DNA of the CDR3 is TGTGCCAGCAGCTTTCGGGGAGGAGTCTACAATGAGCAGTTCTTC. Translation gives CASSFRGGVYNEQFF.